These T cell receptor beta chains were read from a single sample in a study of OX40 agonist ivuxolimab in advanced cancers. Profiling relied on immunoSEQ multiplex PCR, and the TCRdb table lists in-frame clones only, not all of them. The repertoire includes roughly 100,000 clones, roughly 90% of them detected once, and roughly 0.79% sits in the top ten. The sample was CD4+ or CD8+ T cells sorted from blood, taken in a trial of the OX40 agonist ivuxolimab. These receptors all stem from an adult with an advanced solid tumor such as melanoma, head and neck, liver or kidney cancer. The CDR3 runs from the conserved cysteine through the conserved F or W. Each record gives: V gene, D gene, J gene, CDR3 protein, CDR3 DNA. A D gene is named only where the DNA matches it firmly.

>TRBV9|TRBD2|TRBJ2-7
CASSARGGSYEQYF
TGTGCCAGCAGCGCCCGGGGGGGGAGCTACGAGCAGTACTTC
>TRBV2|-|TRBJ1-1
CASSRDIAAEAFF
TGTGCCAGCAGTCGCGACATAGCAGCTGAAGCTTTCTTT
>TRBV7-8|TRBD1|TRBJ1-2
CASSLRTGEGYTF
TGTGCCAGCAGCTTACGGACAGGGGAGGGCTACACCTTC
>TRBV2|-|TRBJ1-4
CASSSGTGNEKLFF
TGTGCCAGCAGTTCCGGGACGGGTAATGAAAAACTGTTTTTT
>TRBV14|-|TRBJ1-1
CASSRDRAEAFF
TGTGCCAGCAGTCGGGACCGGGCCGAAGCTTTCTTT
>TRBV21-1|-|TRBJ2-7
CASSKESTGGYEQYF
TGTGCCAGCAGCAAAGAGTCGACAGGGGGATACGAGCAGTACTTC
>TRBV11-3|-|TRBJ2-7
CASSQGLDDEQYF
TGTGCCAGCAGCCAAGGTCTTGATGACGAGCAGTACTTC
>TRBV19|-|TRBJ2-1
CASSIGIFSYNEQFF
TGTGCCAGCTCGATAGGGATTTTCTCCTACAATGAGCAGTTCTTC
>TRBV29-1|-|TRBJ2-5
CSVEDRQWETQYF
TGCAGCGTTGAAGATCGGCAGTGGGAGACCCAGTACTTC
>TRBV7-2|TRBD1|TRBJ1-2
CASSPGDRALTMVGTGYTF
TGTGCCAGCAGCCCGGGGGACAGAGCCTTAACTATGGTCGGTACGGGCTACACCTTC
>TRBV28|TRBD1|TRBJ2-5
CASSHRGRWETQYF
TGTGCCAGCAGTCACAGGGGGCGTTGGGAGACCCAGTACTTC